The present TCR beta chain was sequenced within a study of cytomegalovirus exposure and HLA in healthy donors. General observations from the study: When analyzed later, a missense DCLRE1C variant was found to be linked to TCR beta V- and J-gene trimming. Cytomegalovirus status was reportedly diagnosed by the classifier with high sensitivity and specificity.

Note on this clone: Its antigen is undetermined.

60 Vbeta and 13 Jbeta primers were used in PCR. The assay was immunoSEQ multiplex PCR, and TCRdb's table has in-frame clones only and misses some. The top ten hold 2% to 3% of the sample, which has roughly 110,000 clones, approximately 76% seen once. The material sequenced was PBMCs. This TCR was sampled from a man younger than 30 in good health and CMV-seronegative.

The CDR3 nucleotides are TGTGCCAGCAGCTCTGAGTGGGGGGGGTCTGAAGCTTTCTTT. It yields the protein CASSSEWGGSEAFF. The rearrangement joins TRBV6-4 to TRBJ1-1; perhaps TRBD1 as D (5 bases). The CDR3 contains 14 residues. With 6 bases removed from V and 6 bases from J, the gap between germline ends came to 17 bases. Germline lookup yields CDR1 MRHNA and CDR2 SNTAGT.